This TCR beta chain was retrieved from a study of blood T cell repertoires in COVID-19. The assay was immunoSEQ multiplex PCR, and TCRdb's table has in-frame clones only and misses some. Among about 300,000 clones, 89% were seen once, and the ten largest hold less than 2%. The source is a woman in her thirties or forties who had recovered from COVID-19. Material for sequencing was PBMCs or T cells enriched from blood (not recorded which).

CDR3 sequence reads: CASSQTHRDRDRGYTF. CDR3 DNA: TGCGCCAGCAGCCAGACCCACAGGGACAGGGACCGAGGCTACACCTTC. J is TRBJ1-2 and V is TRBV4-1, with 9 bases that match TRBD1. Germline CDR1 is MGHRA and CDR2 is YSYEKL. V dropped 3 bases and J dropped 8; count of bases not matched to a gene: 13. CDR3 length equals 16 residues.